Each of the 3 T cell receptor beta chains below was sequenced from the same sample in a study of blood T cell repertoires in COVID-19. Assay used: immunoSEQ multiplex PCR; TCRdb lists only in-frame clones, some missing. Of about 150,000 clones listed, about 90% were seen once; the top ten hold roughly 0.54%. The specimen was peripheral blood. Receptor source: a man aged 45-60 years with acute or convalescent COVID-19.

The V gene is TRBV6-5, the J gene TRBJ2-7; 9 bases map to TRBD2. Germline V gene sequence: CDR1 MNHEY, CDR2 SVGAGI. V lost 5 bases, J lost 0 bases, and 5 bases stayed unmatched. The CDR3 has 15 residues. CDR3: CASSPDSGSSYEQYF. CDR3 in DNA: TGTGCCAGCAGTCCCGATAGCGGGAGCTCCTACGAGCAGTACTTC.

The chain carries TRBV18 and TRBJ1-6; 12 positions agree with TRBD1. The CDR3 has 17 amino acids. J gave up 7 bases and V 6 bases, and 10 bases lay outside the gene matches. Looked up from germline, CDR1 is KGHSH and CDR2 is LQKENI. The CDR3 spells CASSPGTGGTGNSPLHF. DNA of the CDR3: TGTGCCAGCTCCCCCGGGACAGGGGGCACGGGGAATTCACCCCTCCACTTT.

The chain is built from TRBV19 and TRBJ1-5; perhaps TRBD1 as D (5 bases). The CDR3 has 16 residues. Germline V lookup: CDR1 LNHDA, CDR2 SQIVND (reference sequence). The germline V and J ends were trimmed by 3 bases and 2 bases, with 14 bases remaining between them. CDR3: CASSMVGGGGNQPQHF. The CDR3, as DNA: TGTGCCAGTAGTATGGTGGGGGGGGGAGGCAATCAGCCCCAGCATTTT.